Each of the 10 T cell receptor beta chains below was sequenced from the same sample in a study of pediatric ulcerative colitis. Method: immunoSEQ multiplex PCR; TCRdb's copy keeps in-frame clones and lacks some. This sample has 55,000 to 80,000 clones, with about three quarters found just once. The source material was blood. All receptors come from a boy under 18 with moderate ulcerative colitis.

This sequence joins TRBV7-2 and TRBJ2-5, with D possibly being TRBD1 or TRBD2 (5 bases each). V lost 5 bases and J 6 bases, leaving 13 bases between the germline ends. The CDR3 sequence is 13 residues long. The germline gives CDR1 SGHTA, CDR2 FQGNSA. The CDR3: CASSRDREKTQYF. CDR3 coding DNA: TGTGCCAGCAGCCGGGACCGGGAAAAGACCCAGTACTTC.

This clone was counted a single time. This chain joins TRBV6-9 and TRBJ1-2; D ambiguous. The CDR3 consists of 11 residues. The V and J ends lost 2 bases and 2 bases respectively, with 0 bases between them. Germline CDR1 MNHGY, CDR2 SVAAGI. The CDR3: CASSYNYGYTF. CDR3 sequence (DNA): TGTGCCAGCAGTTATAACTATGGCTACACCTTC.

The chain uses TRBV11-2 and TRBJ1-4; weak D call: TRBD1 (6 bases). CDR1 and CDR2 (germline): SGHAT, FQNNGV. The V end was cut by 4 bases, the J end by 5 bases, with 23 bases between. This CDR3 is built from 18 residues. The CDR3 DNA reads TGTGCCAGCAGCTCCCACACCAGGGGCAGGGGACTAAATGAAAAACTGTTTTTT. The encoded protein is CASSSHTRGRGLNEKLFF.

This chain connects TRBV4-1 to TRBJ1-1; 7 nucleotides line up with TRBD1. V lost 2 bases and J lost 10; bases outside the gene matches: 13. This CDR3 spans 15 amino acids. The V gene's germline CDR1 is MGHRA and CDR2 YSYEKL. The chain's CDR3 is CASSQLDRVRASAFF. The CDR3 region has the DNA TGCGCCAGCAGCCAACTAGACAGGGTAAGGGCTTCAGCTTTCTTT.

V gene TRBV5-6 combines with J gene TRBJ1-2, with TRBD1 as a possible D gene (6 bases). The CDR3 spans 16 residues. Germline lookup yields CDR1 SGHDT and CDR2 YYEEEE. V was pared by 4 bases and J by 3 bases, with 19 bases between. CDR3 loop: CASSPIPGTLDYGYTF. CDR3 DNA sequence: TGTGCCAGCAGCCCTATACCCGGGACATTAGACTATGGCTACACCTTC.

The chain recombines TRBV27 with TRBJ2-1; D is unclear. Trimming removed 9 bases from V and 1 base from J, with 4 bases in between. Germline lookup yields CDR1 MNHEY and CDR2 SMNVEV (reference sequence). The CDR3 is made up of 11 amino acids. CDR3 sequence (DNA): TGTGCCAGTGAATCCTACAATGAGCAGTTCTTC. It yields the protein CASESYNEQFF.

The J gene is TRBJ2-7, the V gene TRBV4-3; D gene unclear. This CDR3 has 13 residues. The germline V gene has CDR1 LGHNA and CDR2 YSLEER. Trimming shortened V by 1 base and J by 3 bases, and 7 bases separated the two germline ends. The CDR3 coding sequence is TGCGCCAGCAGCCAAGCCGGGCACTACGAGCAGTACTTC. Protein: CASSQAGHYEQYF.

The chain employs TRBV28 and TRBJ1-3; tentative D call: TRBD1 (5 bases). CDR3 length: 14 residues. The germline gives CDR1 MDHEN, CDR2 SYDVKM. V was pared by 3 bases and J by 4 bases, with 10 bases between. The CDR3, as DNA: TGTGCCAGCAGTTTCCGGGGGGTGGGAAACACCATATATTTT. It yields the protein CASSFRGVGNTIYF.

This sequence joins TRBV29-1 and TRBJ1-1; 10 bases align to TRBD1. The CDR3 covers 11 residues. J gave up 6 bases and V 7 bases, and 2 bases lay outside the gene matches. CDR1 SQVTM and CDR2 ANQGSEA come from the germline V gene. The CDR3, as DNA: TGCAGCGGGGGGACAGGGGCTGAAGCTTTCTTT. Translated: CSGGTGAEAFF.

The gene calls are TRBV19 and TRBJ1-1, with D perhaps TRBD1 (5 bases). CDR1 is LNHDA and CDR2 is SQIVND in the germline V gene (reference sequence). V lost 3 bases and J 5 bases, leaving 10 bases between the germline ends. The CDR3 has 13 residues. The CDR3 region is CASSISGVTEAFF. The CDR3 DNA is TGTGCCAGTAGTATTTCGGGGGTGACTGAAGCTTTCTTT.